This entry describes one T cell receptor beta chain. TCR beta chains were sequenced at survey level with immunoSEQ. Assay used: immunoSEQ multiplex PCR; TCRdb lists only in-frame clones, some missing. The sample comprises about 68,000 clones, 80% to 95% of which are singletons, and around 4.5% rests with the top ten. This CDR3 has 17 amino acids. V was clipped by 3 bases and J by 5 bases; unmatched bases: 14. CDR1 is SGHRS, CDR2 YFSETQ, per germline. This chain connects TRBV5-1 to TRBJ2-5; TRBD2 aligns across 9 bases. The sequence came from a man in his forties with rheumatoid arthritis. Sequencing used PBMCs. CDR3 in DNA: TGCGCCAGCAGCTCCCCTGGTCGCGGGGGGGTTCTGGAGACCCAGTACTTC. It specifies CASSSPGRGGVLETQYF.